These 15 T cell receptor beta chains originate from one sample sequenced in a study of PD-1 blockade in classical Hodgkin lymphoma. The data were produced by immunoSEQ multiplex PCR, yet TCRdb's version contains in-frame clones alone and is incomplete. The sample includes some 48,000 clones, roughly three quarters of them seen just once. Stated time point: cycle 4 day 1 (C4D1), after 5 to 7 weeks of nivolumab. Brentuximab vedotin exposure varied among the patients, all of whom had relapsed after autologous stem cell transplantation. The sequences come from peripheral blood mononuclear cells (PBMCs), collected before the fourth cycle of nivolumab. The receptors stem from a human donor with classical Hodgkin lymphoma.

The J gene is TRBJ2-2, the V gene TRBV19; 13 bases match TRBD2. The CDR3 totals 19 residues. Germline-derived CDR1 and CDR2 are LNHDA and SQIVND (reference sequence). V dropped 7 bases and J dropped 0; count of bases not matched to a gene: 11. The DNA for the CDR3 is TGTGCCAGTAAAACTAGGGGACTAGCGGGGTGGGCGAACACCGGGGAGCTGTTTTTT. Protein sequence: CASKTRGLAGWANTGELFF.

The chain carries TRBV29-1 and TRBJ2-1; D unresolved. There are 16 residues in the CDR3. CDR1 is SQVTM and CDR2 is ANQGSEA in the germline V gene. V shed 5 bases and J shed 0 bases, with 17 bases lying between them. CDR3 nucleotide sequence: TGCAGCGTTAGCTTAGTAACGCCCAGCTCCTACAATGAGCAGTTCTTC. Translation gives CSVSLVTPSSYNEQFF.

This chain uses TRBV5-1 with TRBJ1-3; D may be TRBD1 (5 bases). The CDR3 is 14 residues long. Germline assignment: CDR1 SGHRS and CDR2 YFSETQ. V was clipped by 4 bases and J by 4 bases, with 12 bases between them. The CDR3 DNA sequence: TGCGCCAGCAGCCCTACTGAGGGGGGAAACACCATATATTTT. Its translation is CASSPTEGGNTIYF.

The chain links TRBV9 to TRBJ2-6; 7 bases map to TRBD1. In germline, CDR1 is SGDLS, CDR2 YYNGEE. After removal of 3 bases from V and 1 base from J, the junction contained 7 bases not matched to a gene. The CDR3 has 17 residues. The CDR3 bases are TGTGCCAGCAGCGGTAGTTCAGGGGGTTCTGGGGCCAACGTCCTGACTTTC. This translates into CASSGSSGGSGANVLTF.

The chain uses TRBV6-1 and TRBJ2-1; D may be TRBD1 or TRBD2 (5 bases each). Trimming removed 7 bases from V and 0 bases from J, with 13 bases in between. Germline V lookup: CDR1 MNHNS, CDR2 SASEGT. The CDR3 is 15 amino acids. CDR3 amino acids: CASTVGTSSYNEQFF. CDR3 coding DNA: TGTGCCAGCACAGTGGGGACCAGCTCCTACAATGAGCAGTTCTTC.

The chain is built from TRBV19 and TRBJ1-4; 9 nucleotides agree with TRBD1. Germline assignment: CDR1 LNHDA and CDR2 SQIVND (reference sequence). Germline trimming cut 5 bases from V and 4 bases from J; bases unmatched to any gene: 5. The CDR3 contains 15 residues. In DNA, the CDR3 is TGTGCCAGTAGTCTGACAGGGGGATTTAATGAAAAACTGTTTTTT. This codes for CASSLTGGFNEKLFF. Full variable domain (remainder filled in from reference TRBV19 and TRBJ1-4): DGGITQSPKYLFRKEGQNVTLSCEQNLNHDAMYWYRQDPGQGLRLIYYSQIVNDFQKGDIAEGYSVSREKKESFPLTVTSAQKNPTAFYLCASSLTGGFNEKLFFGSGTQLSVL.

The chain uses TRBV2 and TRBJ1-3; 7 bases align to TRBD1. The junction had 6 bases not matched to a gene; V was cut back by 6 bases and J by 1 base. The CDR3 is 15 residues long. Germline V lookup: CDR1 SNHLY, CDR2 FYNNEI. The DNA for the CDR3 is TGTGCCAGCAGCCCCGAGGGGGCTTCTGGAAACACCATATATTTT. It yields the protein CASSPEGASGNTIYF.

The chain recombines TRBV2 with TRBJ2-2, with D possibly TRBD1 on 6 matching bases. From germline, CDR1 is SNHLY and CDR2 FYNNEI. The V gene lost 6 bases and the J gene lost 0 bases, with 11 bases spanning the gap. This CDR3 comprises 15 residues. CDR3 DNA: TGTGCCAGCAGCGAGGACAGAGCGAACACCGGGGAGCTGTTTTTT. Its translation is CASSEDRANTGELFF.

This chain joins TRBV11-2 and TRBJ2-7; TRBD2 matches at 9 bases. The J segment lost 3 bases and the V segment lost 6 bases, leaving 15 bases of the junction unmatched. This CDR3 spans 17 amino acids. The germline V gene encodes CDR1 SGHAT and CDR2 FQNNGV. The CDR3 coding sequence is TGTGCCAGCAGACGTATTGATTTAGCGGGAGCGAACTACGAGCAGTACTTC. Residues: CASRRIDLAGANYEQYF.

This chain joins TRBV4-3 and TRBJ1-1; possibly TRBD1 for D (5 bases). This CDR3 spans 15 amino acids. V was pared by 0 bases and J by 1 base, with 9 bases between. In germline, CDR1 is LGHNA, CDR2 YSLEER. The chain's CDR3 is CASSQDRGRNTEAFF. CDR3 nucleotides: TGCGCCAGCAGCCAAGATAGGGGTCGGAACACTGAAGCTTTCTTT.

The CDR3 sequence: CAWSKGPNEQFF. The CDR3 DNA follows: TGTGCCTGGAGTAAGGGGCCCAATGAGCAGTTCTTC. This chain connects TRBV30 to TRBJ2-1; the D gene is possibly TRBD1 (5 bases). The CDR3 is 12 residues long. The germline CDR1 and CDR2 sequences are GTSNPN and SVGIG (reference sequence). Trimming cost V 2 bases and J 6 bases, with 8 bases left between them.

The chain recombines TRBV5-1 with TRBJ1-1; maybe TRBD1 (5 bases). CDR3 length equals 12 residues. V was shortened by 0 bases and J by 5 bases, with 5 bases between the two germline ends. Germline CDR1 is SGHRS and CDR2 is YFSETQ. This CDR3 reads CASSLDRTEAFF. The DNA for the CDR3 is TGCGCCAGCAGCTTGGACAGGACTGAAGCTTTCTTT.

The gene calls are TRBV27 and TRBJ1-2; 7 nucleotides match TRBD1. Unmatched junction bases numbered 9, after V lost 4 bases and J lost 1 base. Per germline, CDR1 MNHEY and CDR2 SMNVEV (reference sequence). This CDR3 region has 16 residues. CDR3 loop: CASSSHRDRLNYGYTF. The CDR3, as DNA: TGTGCCAGCAGTTCCCACCGGGACAGACTTAACTATGGCTACACCTTC.

The chain combines TRBV19 with TRBJ2-1, with a tentative D call TRBD1 (5 bases). This CDR3 spans 13 amino acids. V was pared by 9 bases and J by 3 bases, with 12 bases between. The germline gives CDR1 LNHDA, CDR2 SQIVND (reference sequence). CDR3 region: CASHDSFYNEQFF. As DNA, the CDR3 is TGTGCCAGCCATGACAGTTTCTACAATGAGCAGTTCTTC.

The chain carries TRBV30 and TRBJ1-1; D remains unclear. The germline CDR1 and CDR2 sequences are GTSNPN and SVGIG (reference sequence). The CDR3 has 12 amino acids. The V end was cut by 5 bases, the J end by 4 bases, with 11 bases between. CDR3: CAWGRGITEAFF. The CDR3 bases are TGTGCCTGGGGGCGAGGAATCACTGAAGCTTTCTTT.